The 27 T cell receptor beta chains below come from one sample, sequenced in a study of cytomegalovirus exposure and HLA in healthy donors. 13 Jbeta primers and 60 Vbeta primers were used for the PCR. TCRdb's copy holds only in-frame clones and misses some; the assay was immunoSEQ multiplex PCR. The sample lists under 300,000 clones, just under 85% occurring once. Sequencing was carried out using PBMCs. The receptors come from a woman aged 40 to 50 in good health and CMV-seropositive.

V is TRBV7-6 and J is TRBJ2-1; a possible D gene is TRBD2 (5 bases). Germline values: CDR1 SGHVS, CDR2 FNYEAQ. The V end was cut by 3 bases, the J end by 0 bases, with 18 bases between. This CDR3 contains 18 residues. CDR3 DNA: TGTGCCAGCAGCTTTATCTCATTCCCGGGGAGCTCCTACAATGAGCAGTTCTTC. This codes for CASSFISFPGSSYNEQFF.

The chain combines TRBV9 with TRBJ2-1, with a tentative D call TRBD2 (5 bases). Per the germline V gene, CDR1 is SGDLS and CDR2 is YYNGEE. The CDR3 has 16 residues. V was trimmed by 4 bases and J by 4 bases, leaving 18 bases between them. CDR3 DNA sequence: TGTGCCAGCAGCCCTCCCTCGGTGGGAGAGTACAATGAGCAGTTCTTC. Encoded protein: CASSPPSVGEYNEQFF. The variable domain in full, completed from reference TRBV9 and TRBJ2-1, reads DSGVTQTPKHLITATGQRVTLRCSPRSGDLSVYWYQQSLDQGLQFLIQYYNGEERAKGNILERFSAQQFPDLHSELNLSSLELGDSALYFCASSPPSVGEYNEQFFGPGTRLTVL.

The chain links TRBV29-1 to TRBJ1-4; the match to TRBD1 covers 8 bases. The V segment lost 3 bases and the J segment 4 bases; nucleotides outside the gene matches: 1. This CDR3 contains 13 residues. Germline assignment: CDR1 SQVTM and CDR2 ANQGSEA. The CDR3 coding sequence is TGCAGCGTTGACGACAGGGGTAATGAAAAACTGTTTTTT. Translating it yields CSVDDRGNEKLFF.

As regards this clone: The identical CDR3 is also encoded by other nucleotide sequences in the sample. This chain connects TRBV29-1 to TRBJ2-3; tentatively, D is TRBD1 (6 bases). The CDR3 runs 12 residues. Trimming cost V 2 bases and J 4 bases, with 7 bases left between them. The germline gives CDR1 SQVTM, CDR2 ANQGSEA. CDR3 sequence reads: CSVEQGSDTQYF. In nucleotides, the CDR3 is TGCAGCGTTGAACAGGGGTCAGATACGCAGTATTTT.

The CDR3 reads CASSYLQGEENGYTF. CDR3 DNA: TGTGCCAGCAGTTACCTCCAGGGCGAAGAGAATGGCTACACCTTC. The chain links TRBV6-6 to TRBJ1-2; a weak D match, TRBD1 (5 bases). The V end was cut by 2 bases, the J end by 6 bases, with 16 bases between. The CDR3 covers 15 residues. Germline CDR1 and CDR2: MNHNY and SVGAGI (reference sequence).

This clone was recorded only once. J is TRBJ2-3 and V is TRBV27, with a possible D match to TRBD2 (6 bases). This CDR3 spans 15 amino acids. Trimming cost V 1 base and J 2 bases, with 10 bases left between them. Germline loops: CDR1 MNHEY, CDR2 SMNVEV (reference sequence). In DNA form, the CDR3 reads TGTGCCAGCAGTTTATTGGGCGGGATCACAGATACGCAGTATTTT. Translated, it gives CASSLLGGITDTQYF.

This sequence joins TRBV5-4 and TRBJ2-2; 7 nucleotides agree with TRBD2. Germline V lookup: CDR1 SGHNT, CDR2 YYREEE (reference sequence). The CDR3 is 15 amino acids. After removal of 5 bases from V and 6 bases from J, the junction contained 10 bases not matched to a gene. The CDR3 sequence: CASSFLAELAGELFF. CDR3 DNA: TGTGCCAGCAGTTTTCTAGCGGAACTGGCCGGGGAGCTGTTTTTT.

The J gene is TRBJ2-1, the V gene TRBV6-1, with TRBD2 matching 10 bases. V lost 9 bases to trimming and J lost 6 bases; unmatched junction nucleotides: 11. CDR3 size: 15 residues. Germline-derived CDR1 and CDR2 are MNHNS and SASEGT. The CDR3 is CASIEAGGPSNEQFF. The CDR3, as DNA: TGTGCCAGTATTGAAGCGGGAGGGCCCTCCAATGAGCAGTTCTTC.

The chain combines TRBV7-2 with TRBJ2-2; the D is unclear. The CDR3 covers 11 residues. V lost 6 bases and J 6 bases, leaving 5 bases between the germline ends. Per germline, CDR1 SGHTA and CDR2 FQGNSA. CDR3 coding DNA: TGTGCCAGCAGGATAGCCGGGGAGCTGTTTTTT. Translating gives CASRIAGELFF.

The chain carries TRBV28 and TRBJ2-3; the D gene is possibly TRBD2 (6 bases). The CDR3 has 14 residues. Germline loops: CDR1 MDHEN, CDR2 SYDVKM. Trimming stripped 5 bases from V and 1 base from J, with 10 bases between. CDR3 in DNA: TGTGCCAGCAGTGCGACGGGGGGCACAGATACGCAGTATTTT. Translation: CASSATGGTDTQYF.

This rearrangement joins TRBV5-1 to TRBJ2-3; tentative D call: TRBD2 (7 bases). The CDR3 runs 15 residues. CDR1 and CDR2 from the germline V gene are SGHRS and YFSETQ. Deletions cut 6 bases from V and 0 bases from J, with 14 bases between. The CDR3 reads CASNEGGGSTDTQYF. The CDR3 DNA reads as TGCGCCAGCAACGAGGGGGGGGGAAGCACAGATACGCAGTATTTT.

For the CDR3, the DNA is TGTGCCAGCAGCCCCAGGGGCAGAGGAGCGAACACCGGGGAGCTGTTTTTT. It specifies CASSPRGRGANTGELFF. V is TRBV13 and J is TRBJ2-2, with a possible D match to TRBD1 (6 bases). The V gene's germline CDR1 is PRHDT and CDR2 FYEKMQ (reference sequence). This CDR3 has 17 amino acids. With 5 bases removed from V and 0 bases from J, the gap between germline ends came to 16 bases.

CDR3 coding DNA: TGTGCCAGCAGCCTTGGGGACTTTAACTATGGCTACACCTTC. Residues: CASSLGDFNYGYTF. The V and J genes are TRBV5-5 and TRBJ1-2, with D perhaps matching TRBD1 (5 bases). This CDR3 region has 14 residues. V lost 4 bases and J 1 base, leaving 11 bases between the germline ends. Germline-derived CDR1 and CDR2 are SGHKS and YYEKEE (reference sequence).

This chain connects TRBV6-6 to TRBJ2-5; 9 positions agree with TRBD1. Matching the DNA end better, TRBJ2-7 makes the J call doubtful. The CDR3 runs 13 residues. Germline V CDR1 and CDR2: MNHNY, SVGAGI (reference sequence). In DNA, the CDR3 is TGTGCCAGCTCGGACAGGGGTTGGTACGAGCAGTACTTC. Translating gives CASSDRGWYEQYF.

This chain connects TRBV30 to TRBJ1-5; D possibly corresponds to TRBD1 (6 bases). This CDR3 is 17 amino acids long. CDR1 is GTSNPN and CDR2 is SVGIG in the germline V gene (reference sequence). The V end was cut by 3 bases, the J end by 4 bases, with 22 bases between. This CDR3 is CAWSATGWGGGNQPQHF. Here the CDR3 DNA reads TGTGCCTGGAGCGCTACAGGGTGGGGGGGCGGGAATCAGCCCCAGCATTTT.

CDR3 bases: TGTGCCAGCAGTCCCCCCGACAGGGCCACTGAAGCTTTCTTT. Residues: CASSPPDRATEAFF. The chain is built from TRBV27 and TRBJ1-1; the match to TRBD1 covers 7 bases. The germline V gene has CDR1 MNHEY and CDR2 SMNVEV (reference sequence). With V trimmed by 5 bases and J by 4 bases, 7 bases remained unmatched. This CDR3 has 14 amino acids.

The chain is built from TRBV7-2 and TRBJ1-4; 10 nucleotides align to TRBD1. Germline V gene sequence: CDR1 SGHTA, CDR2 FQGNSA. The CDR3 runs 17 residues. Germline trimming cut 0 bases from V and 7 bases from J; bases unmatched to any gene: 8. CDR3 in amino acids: CASSLAPGRTGGEKLFF. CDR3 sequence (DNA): TGTGCCAGCAGCTTAGCGCCGGGTCGGACAGGGGGTGAAAAACTGTTTTTT. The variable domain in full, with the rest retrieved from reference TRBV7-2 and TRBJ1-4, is GAGVSQSPSNKVTEKGKDVELRCDPISGHTALYWYRQSLGQGLEFLIYFQGNSAPDKSGLPSDRFSAERTGGSVSTLTIQRTQQEDSAVYLCASSLAPGRTGGEKLFFGSGTQLSVL.

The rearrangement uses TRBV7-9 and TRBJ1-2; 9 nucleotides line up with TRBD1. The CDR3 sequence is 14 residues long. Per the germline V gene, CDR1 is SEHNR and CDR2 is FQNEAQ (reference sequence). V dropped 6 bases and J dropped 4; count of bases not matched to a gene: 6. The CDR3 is CASRPGTGSYGYTF. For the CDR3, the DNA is TGTGCCAGCAGGCCCGGGACAGGGAGCTATGGCTACACCTTC.

The CDR3 DNA is TGTGCCTGGAGTCGGTCTGGGGGCTCACCCCTCCACTTT. It encodes CAWSRSGGSPLHF. This chain uses TRBV30 with TRBJ1-6; D is perhaps TRBD1 (6 bases). The germline V gene encodes CDR1 GTSNPN and CDR2 SVGIG (reference sequence). Between the trimmed V and J ends, which lost 2 bases and 10 bases, there was a span of 12 bases. This CDR3 is built from 13 residues.

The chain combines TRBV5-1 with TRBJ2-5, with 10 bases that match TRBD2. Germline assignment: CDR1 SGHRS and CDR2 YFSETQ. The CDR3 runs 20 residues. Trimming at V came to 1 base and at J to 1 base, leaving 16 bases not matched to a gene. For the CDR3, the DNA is TGCGCCAGCAGCTTGCGTTCCGCTAGCGGGAGCCCCCGGCGCCAAGAGACCCAGTACTTC. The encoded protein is CASSLRSASGSPRRQETQYF. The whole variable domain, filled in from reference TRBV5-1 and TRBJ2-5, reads KAGVTQTPRYLIKTRGQQVTLSCSPISGHRSVSWYQQTPGQGLQFLFEYFSETQRNKGNFPGRFSGRQFSNSRSEMNVSTLELGDSALYLCASSLRSASGSPRRQETQYFGPGTRLLVL.

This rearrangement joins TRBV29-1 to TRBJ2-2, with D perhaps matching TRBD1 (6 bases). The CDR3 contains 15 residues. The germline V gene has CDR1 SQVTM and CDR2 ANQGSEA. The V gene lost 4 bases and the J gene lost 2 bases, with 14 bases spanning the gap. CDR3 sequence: CSVGSAGANTGELFF. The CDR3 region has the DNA TGCAGCGTTGGCTCCGCAGGGGCAAACACCGGGGAGCTGTTTTTT.

In DNA, the CDR3 is TGTGCCAGCAGCTCGGCCAGCGGAAACACTGAAGCTTTCTTT. It yields the protein CASSSASGNTEAFF. The rearrangement uses TRBV7-6 and TRBJ1-1; D remains unclear. CDR1 and CDR2 (germline): SGHVS, FNYEAQ. CDR3 length: 14 amino acids. Trimming took 4 bases from V and 2 from J, leaving 11 bases between them.

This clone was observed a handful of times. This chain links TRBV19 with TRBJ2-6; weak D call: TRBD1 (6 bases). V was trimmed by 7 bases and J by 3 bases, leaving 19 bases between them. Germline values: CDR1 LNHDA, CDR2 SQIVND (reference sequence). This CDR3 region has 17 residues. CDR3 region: CASTPGGRGVGANVLTF. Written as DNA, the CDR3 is TGTGCCAGTACCCCCGGCGGCAGGGGAGTTGGGGCCAACGTCCTGACTTTC.

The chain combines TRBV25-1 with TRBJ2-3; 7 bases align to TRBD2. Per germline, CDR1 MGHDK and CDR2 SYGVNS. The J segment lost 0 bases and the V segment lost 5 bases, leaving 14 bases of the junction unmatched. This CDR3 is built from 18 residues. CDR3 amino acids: CASSPLRGGATSTDTQYF. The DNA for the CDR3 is TGTGCCAGCAGTCCCCTTAGGGGAGGGGCCACCAGCACAGATACGCAGTATTTT.

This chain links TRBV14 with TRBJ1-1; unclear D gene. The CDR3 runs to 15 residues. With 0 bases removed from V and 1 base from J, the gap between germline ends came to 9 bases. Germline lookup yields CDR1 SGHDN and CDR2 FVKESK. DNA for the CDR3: TGTGCCAGCAGCCAAGATCTTTTCGGGAACACTGAAGCTTTCTTT. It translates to CASSQDLFGNTEAFF.

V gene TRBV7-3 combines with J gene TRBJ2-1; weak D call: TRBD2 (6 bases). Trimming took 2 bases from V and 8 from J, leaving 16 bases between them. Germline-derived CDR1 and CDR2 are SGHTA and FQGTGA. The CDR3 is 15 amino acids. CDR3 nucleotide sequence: TGTGCCAGCAGCTTAGCGTTGGGGGGTGGCGATGAGCAGTTCTTC. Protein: CASSLALGGGDEQFF.

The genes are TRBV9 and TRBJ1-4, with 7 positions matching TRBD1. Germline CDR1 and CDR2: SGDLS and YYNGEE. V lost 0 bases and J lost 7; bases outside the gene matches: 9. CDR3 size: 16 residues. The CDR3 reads CASSVGRRPGGEKLFF. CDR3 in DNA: TGTGCCAGCAGCGTAGGACGACGACCAGGGGGTGAAAAACTGTTTTTT.